The clone carrying this T cell receptor (beta chain) was detected many times. Its antigen is undetermined. This entry comes from a study of T-cell memory formation after mild COVID-19. Findings of the study overall: Some SARS-CoV-2-responding clones were already detected in memory before infection. Contracting CD8+ clones were enriched in EMRA, CD4+ mainly in CM and EM. CD4/CD8 balance held among clones contracting day 15 to 85, and later expanders leaned CD4+.

5'RACE with constant-segment primers yielded barcoded, UMI-tagged TCR alpha and TCR beta cDNA libraries. A single record per CDR3 protein comes from TCRdb applying MiXCR to the 5' RACE reads. The sample has fewer than 250,000 distinct CDR3 sequences, over 9.5% seen once. The CDR3 loop spans 16 amino acids. Germline V lookup: CDR1 SGHVS, CDR2 FNYEAQ. Trimming removed 1 base from V and 0 bases from J, with 10 bases in between. V is TRBV7-6 and J is TRBJ1-5; TRBD1 might be the D (5 bases). Material: PBMCs or a T cell subset sorted from them (not recorded which). The origin of this receptor is a man between 18 and 35 years old who had mild COVID-19 (a few samples of this study predate the infection). Cell type and time point are not known. CDR3 residues: CASSLVGGNSNQPQHF. CDR3 nucleotides: TGTGCCAGCAGCTTAGTGGGGGGAAATAGCAATCAGCCCCAGCATTTT.